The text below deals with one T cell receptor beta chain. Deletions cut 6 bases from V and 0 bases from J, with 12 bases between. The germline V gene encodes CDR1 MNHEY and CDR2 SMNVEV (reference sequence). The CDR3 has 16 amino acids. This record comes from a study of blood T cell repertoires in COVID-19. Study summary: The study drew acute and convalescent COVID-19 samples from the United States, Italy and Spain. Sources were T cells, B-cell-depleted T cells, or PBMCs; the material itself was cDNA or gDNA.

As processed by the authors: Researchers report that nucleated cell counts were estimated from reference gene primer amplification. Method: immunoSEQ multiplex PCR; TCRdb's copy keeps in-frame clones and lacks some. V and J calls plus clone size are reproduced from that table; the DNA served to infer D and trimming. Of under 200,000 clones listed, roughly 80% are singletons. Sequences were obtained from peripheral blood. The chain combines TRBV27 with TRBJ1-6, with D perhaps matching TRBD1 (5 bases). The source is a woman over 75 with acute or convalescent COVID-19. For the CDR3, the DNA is TGTGCCAGCAGGGGGGGGTTGAGCTCCTATAATTCACCCCTCCACTTT. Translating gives CASRGGLSSYNSPLHF.